This T cell receptor (beta chain) derives from a study of blood T cells in healthy people across ages. Each sample had at least 6.5 million PBMCs isolated. The germline V gene encodes CDR1 MNHNY and CDR2 SVGAGI (reference sequence). The CDR3 has 15 residues. V lost 2 bases to trimming and J lost 7 bases; unmatched junction nucleotides: 9. Study-wide findings and caveats: The long-lived group displayed more naive CD4+ cells, plus higher diversity, than the aged donors did. One million T cells yielded diversity estimates that were considered underestimates.

A second PCR, run for roughly 7 to 12 cycles, used a sample-barcoded 5' primer plus a J-beta primer mix. The authors tagged each cDNA molecule using a template-switch adaptor with 12 random nucleotides. From the 5' RACE reads, TCRdb called clonotypes with MiXCR, one entry per CDR3 protein. The sample records 650,000 to 900,000 distinct CDR3 sequences, approximately 59% being singletons. Remarks on this clonotype: The antigen is undetermined.

This TCR was sampled from a young man in good health. Input material: blood. The chain is built from TRBV6-6 and TRBJ1-2, with 8 positions matching TRBD1. The CDR3 region has the DNA TGTGCCAGCAGTTACGCGATGGGACAGGAGACTGGCTACACCTTC. It yields the protein CASSYAMGQETGYTF.